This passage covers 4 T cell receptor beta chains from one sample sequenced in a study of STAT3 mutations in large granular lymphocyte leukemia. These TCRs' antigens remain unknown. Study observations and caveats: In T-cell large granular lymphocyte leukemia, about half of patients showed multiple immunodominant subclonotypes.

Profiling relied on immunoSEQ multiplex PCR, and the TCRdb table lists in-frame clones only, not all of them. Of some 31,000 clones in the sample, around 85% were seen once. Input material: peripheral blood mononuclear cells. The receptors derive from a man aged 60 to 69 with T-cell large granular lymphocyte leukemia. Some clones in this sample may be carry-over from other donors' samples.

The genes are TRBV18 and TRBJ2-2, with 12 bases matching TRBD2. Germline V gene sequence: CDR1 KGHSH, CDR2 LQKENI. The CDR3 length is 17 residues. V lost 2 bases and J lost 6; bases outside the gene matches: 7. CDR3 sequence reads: CASSPISSGRAAGELFF. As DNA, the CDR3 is TGTGCCAGCTCACCAATTTCTAGCGGGAGGGCCGCCGGGGAGCTGTTTTTT.

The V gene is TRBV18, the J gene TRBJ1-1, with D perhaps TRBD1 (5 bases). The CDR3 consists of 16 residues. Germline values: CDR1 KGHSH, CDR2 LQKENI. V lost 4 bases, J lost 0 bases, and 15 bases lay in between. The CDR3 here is CASSRVAWDLNTEAFF. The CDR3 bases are TGTGCCAGCTCACGGGTAGCGTGGGACCTGAACACTGAAGCTTTCTTT. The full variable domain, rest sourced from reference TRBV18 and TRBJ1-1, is NAGVMQNPRHLVRRRGQEARLRCSPMKGHSHVYWYRQLPEEGLKFMVYLQKENIIDESGMPKERFSAEFPKEGPSILRIQQVVRGDSAAYFCASSRVAWDLNTEAFFGQGTRLTVV.

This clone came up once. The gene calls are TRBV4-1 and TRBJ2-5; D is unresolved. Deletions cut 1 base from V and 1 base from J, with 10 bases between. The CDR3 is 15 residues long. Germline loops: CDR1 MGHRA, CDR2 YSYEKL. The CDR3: CASSQGLAIQETQYF. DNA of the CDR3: TGCGCCAGCAGCCAAGGGTTGGCGATCCAAGAGACCCAGTACTTC.

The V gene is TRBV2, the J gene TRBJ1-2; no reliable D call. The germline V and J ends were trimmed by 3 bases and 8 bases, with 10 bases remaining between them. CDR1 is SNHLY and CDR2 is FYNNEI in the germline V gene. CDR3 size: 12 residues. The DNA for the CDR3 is TGTGCCAGCAGTGAGGGAAGGGTCGGCTACACCTTC. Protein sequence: CASSEGRVGYTF.